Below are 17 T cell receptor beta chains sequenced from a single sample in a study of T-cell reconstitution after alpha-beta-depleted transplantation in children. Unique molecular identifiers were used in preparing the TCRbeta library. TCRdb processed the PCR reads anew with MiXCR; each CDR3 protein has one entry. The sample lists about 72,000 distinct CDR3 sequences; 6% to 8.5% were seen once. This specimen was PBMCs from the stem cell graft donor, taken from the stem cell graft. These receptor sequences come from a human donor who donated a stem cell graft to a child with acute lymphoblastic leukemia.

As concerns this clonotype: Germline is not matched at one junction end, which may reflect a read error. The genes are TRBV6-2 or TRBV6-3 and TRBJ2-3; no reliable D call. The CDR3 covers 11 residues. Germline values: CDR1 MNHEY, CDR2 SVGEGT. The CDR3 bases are TGTGCCAGCAGCCGCACAGCTACGCAGTATTTT. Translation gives CASSRTATQYF.

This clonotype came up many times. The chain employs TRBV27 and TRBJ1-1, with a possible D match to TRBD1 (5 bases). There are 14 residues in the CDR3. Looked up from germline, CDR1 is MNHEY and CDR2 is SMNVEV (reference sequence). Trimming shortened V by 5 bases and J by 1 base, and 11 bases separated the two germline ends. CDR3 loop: CASSQGRWNTEAFF. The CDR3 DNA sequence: TGTGCCAGCAGTCAGGGACGGTGGAACACTGAAGCTTTCTTT.

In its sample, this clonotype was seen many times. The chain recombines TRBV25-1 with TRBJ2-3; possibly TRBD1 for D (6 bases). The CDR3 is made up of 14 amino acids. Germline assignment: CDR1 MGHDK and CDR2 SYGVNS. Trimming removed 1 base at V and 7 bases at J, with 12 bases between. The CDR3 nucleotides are TGTGCCAGCAGTGAATGGGTAGGGGACAATACGCAGTATTTT. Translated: CASSEWVGDNTQYF.

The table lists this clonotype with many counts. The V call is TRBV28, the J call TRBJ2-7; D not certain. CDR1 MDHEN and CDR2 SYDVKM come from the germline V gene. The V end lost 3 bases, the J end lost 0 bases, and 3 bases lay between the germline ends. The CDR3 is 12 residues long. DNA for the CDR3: TGTGCCAGCAGTTTTAACTCCTACGAGCAGTACTTC. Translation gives CASSFNSYEQYF.

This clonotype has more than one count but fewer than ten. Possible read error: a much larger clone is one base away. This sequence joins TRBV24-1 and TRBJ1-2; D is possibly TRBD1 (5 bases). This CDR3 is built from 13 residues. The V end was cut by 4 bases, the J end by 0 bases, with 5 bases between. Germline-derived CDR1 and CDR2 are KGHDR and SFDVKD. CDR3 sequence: CATSEGANYGYTF. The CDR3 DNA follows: TGTGCCACCAGTGAAGGGGCTAACTATGGCTACACCTTC.

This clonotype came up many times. The CDR3 region is CASSYSLGLETQYF. As DNA, the CDR3 is TGTGCCAGCAGTTACTCGCTTGGGTTGGAGACCCAGTACTTC. The chain recombines TRBV6-5 with TRBJ2-5; no reliable D call. Germline CDR1 and CDR2: MNHEY and SVGAGI. The germline V and J ends were trimmed by 0 bases and 5 bases, with 10 bases remaining between them. The CDR3 runs to 14 residues.

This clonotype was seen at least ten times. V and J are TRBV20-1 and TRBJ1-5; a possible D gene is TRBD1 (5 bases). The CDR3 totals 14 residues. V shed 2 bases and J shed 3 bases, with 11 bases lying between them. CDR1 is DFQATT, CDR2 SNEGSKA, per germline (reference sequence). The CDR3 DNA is TGCAGTGCTAGACCGTACGGGACCAATCAGCCCCAGCATTTT. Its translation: CSARPYGTNQPQHF.

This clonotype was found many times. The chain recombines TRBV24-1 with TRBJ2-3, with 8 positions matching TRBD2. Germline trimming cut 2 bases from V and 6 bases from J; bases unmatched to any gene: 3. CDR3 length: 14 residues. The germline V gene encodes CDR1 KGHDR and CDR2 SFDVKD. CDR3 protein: CATSDSGGSDTQYF. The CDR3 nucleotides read TGTGCCACCAGTGATTCGGGAGGGTCCGATACGCAGTATTTT.

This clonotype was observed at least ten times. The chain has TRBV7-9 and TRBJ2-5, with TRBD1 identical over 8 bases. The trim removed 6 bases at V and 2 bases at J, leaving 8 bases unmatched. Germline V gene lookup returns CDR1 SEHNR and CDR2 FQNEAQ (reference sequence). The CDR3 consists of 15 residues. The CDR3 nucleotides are TGTGCCAGCAGGCCCCGACAGGGGTGGCAAGAGACCCAGTACTTC. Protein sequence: CASRPRQGWQETQYF.

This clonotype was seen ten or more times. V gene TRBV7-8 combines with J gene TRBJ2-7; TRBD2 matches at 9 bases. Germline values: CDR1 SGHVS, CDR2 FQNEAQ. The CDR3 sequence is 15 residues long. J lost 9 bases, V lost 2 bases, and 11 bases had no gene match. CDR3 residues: CASSLSASGIPGQYF. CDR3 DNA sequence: TGTGCCAGCAGCTTATCAGCTAGCGGGATCCCCGGGCAGTACTTC. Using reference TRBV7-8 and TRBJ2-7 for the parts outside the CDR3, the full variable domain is GAGVSQSPRYKVAKRGQDVALRCDPISGHVSLFWYQQALGQGPEFLTYFQNEAQLDKSGLPSDRFFAERPEGSVSTLKIQRTQQEDSAVYLCASSLSASGIPGQYFGPGTRLTVT.

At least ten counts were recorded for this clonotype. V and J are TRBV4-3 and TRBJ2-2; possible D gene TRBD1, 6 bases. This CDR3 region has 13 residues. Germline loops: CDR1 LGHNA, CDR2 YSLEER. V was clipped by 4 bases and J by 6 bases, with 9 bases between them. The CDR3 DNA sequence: TGCGCCAGCAGCCGAACAGGGCCCGGGGAGCTGTTTTTT. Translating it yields CASSRTGPGELFF.

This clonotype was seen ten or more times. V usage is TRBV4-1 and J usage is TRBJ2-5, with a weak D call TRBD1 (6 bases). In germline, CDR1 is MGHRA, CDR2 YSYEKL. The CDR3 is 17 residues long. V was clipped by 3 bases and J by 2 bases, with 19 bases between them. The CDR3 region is CASSHLPGQVLQETQYF. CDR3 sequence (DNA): TGCGCCAGCAGCCACCTCCCGGGACAAGTACTACAAGAGACCCAGTACTTC.

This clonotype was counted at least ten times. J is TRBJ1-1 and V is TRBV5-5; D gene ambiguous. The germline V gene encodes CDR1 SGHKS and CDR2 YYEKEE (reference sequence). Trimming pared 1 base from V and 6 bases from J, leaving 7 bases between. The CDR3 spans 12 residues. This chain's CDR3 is CASSLLSAEAFF. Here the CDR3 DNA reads TGTGCCAGCAGCTTGTTGTCCGCTGAAGCTTTCTTT.

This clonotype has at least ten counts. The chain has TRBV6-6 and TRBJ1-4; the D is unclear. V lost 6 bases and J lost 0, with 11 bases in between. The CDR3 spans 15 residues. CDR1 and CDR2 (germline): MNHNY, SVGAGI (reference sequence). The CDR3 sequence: CASRPYRATNEKLFF. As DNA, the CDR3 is TGTGCCAGCAGGCCCTACAGAGCAACTAATGAAAAACTGTTTTTT.

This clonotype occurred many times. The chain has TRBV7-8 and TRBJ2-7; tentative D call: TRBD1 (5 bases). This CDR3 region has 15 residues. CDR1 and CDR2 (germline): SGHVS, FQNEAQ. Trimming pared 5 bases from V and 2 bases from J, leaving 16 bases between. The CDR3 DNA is TGTGCCAGCAGCCCGCTAGGGGCCAGGGCCTACGAGCAGTACTTC. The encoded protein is CASSPLGARAYEQYF.

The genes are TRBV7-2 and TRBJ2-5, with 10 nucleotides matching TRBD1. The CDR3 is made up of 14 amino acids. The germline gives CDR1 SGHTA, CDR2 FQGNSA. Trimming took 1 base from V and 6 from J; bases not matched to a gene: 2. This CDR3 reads CASSLGQGAKTQYF. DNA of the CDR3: TGTGCCAGCAGCTTAGGACAGGGGGCAAAGACCCAGTACTTC. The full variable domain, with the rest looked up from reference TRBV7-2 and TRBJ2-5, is GAGVSQSPSNKVTEKGKDVELRCDPISGHTALYWYRQSLGQGLEFLIYFQGNSAPDKSGLPSDRFSAERTGGSVSTLTIQRTQQEDSAVYLCASSLGQGAKTQYFGPGTRLLVL.

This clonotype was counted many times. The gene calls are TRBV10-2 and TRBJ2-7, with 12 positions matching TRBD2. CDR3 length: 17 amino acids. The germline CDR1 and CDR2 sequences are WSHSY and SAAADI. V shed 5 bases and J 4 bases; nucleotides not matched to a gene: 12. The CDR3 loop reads CASSPSPSGGAEYEQYF. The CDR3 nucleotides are TGCGCCAGCAGTCCGAGCCCTAGCGGGGGGGCCGAATACGAGCAGTACTTC.